Following are 29 T cell receptor beta chains from one sample sequenced in a study of cytomegalovirus exposure and HLA in healthy donors. The PCR was carried out with 60 Vbeta primers and 13 Jbeta primers. The repertoire was sequenced with immunoSEQ multiplex PCR; TCRdb's copy has only in-frame clones and lacks some. The sample has 130,000 to 150,000 clones; 75% to 90% are singletons. The sample was PBMCs. The receptors were sampled from a middle-aged man in good health and CMV-seronegative.

The J gene is TRBJ1-1, the V gene TRBV6-5; tentative D call: TRBD1 (5 bases). Germline V gene sequence: CDR1 MNHEY, CDR2 SVGAGI. The CDR3 is 15 residues long. The germline V and J ends were trimmed by 4 bases and 1 base, with 13 bases remaining between them. This CDR3 is CASSSPETANTEAFF. CDR3 nucleotides: TGTGCCAGCAGTTCGCCGGAGACAGCGAACACTGAAGCTTTCTTT.

This clone occurred a few times. The genes are TRBV30 and TRBJ1-4, with a tentative D call TRBD1 (5 bases). The germline gives CDR1 GTSNPN, CDR2 SVGIG (reference sequence). Trimming took off 3 bases at V and 7 bases at J, with 9 bases between the two ends. The CDR3 spans 12 residues. Written as DNA, the CDR3 is TGTGCCTGGAGGGTGGGGCTTGAAAAACTGTTTTTT. Protein sequence: CAWRVGLEKLFF.

The chain carries TRBV9 and TRBJ1-3, with D perhaps matching TRBD1 (5 bases). CDR1 and CDR2 (germline): SGDLS, YYNGEE. The V and J ends lost 0 bases and 4 bases respectively, with 11 bases between them. The CDR3 is 15 residues long. Written as DNA, the CDR3 is TGTGCCAGCAGCGTAGCACAGGCCGGGGGAAACACCATATATTTT. Its protein product is CASSVAQAGGNTIYF.

The gene calls are TRBV19 and TRBJ2-3; no clear D gene. Trimming took 8 bases from V and 1 from J, leaving 10 bases between them. Germline-derived CDR1 and CDR2 are LNHDA and SQIVND (reference sequence). The CDR3 length is 13 residues. Here the CDR3 DNA reads TGTGCCAGTTTGCCAGTCGGCACAGATACGCAGTATTTT. Its protein product is CASLPVGTDTQYF.

This clone showed up just once. The chain recombines TRBV7-6 with TRBJ1-2, with D possibly being TRBD1 (6 bases). V lost 2 bases and J lost 6, with 10 bases in between. Germline lookup yields CDR1 SGHVS and CDR2 FNYEAQ. The CDR3 is 13 residues long. CDR3 in amino acids: CASSLYRADGYTF. In nucleotides, the CDR3 is TGTGCCAGCAGCTTATACAGGGCTGATGGCTACACCTTC. The full variable domain, rest sourced from reference TRBV7-6 and TRBJ1-2, is GAGVSQSPRYKVTKRGQDVALRCDPISGHVSLYWYRQALGQGPEFLTYFNYEAQQDKSGLPNDRFSAERPEGSISTLTIQRTEQRDSAMYRCASSLYRADGYTFGSGTRLTVV.

The table lists this clone with a count of one. Here the CDR3 DNA reads TGTGCCAGCAGCCTAACTCTGGACAGGAGTAATTCACCCCTCCACTTT. Translation: CASSLTLDRSNSPLHF. This chain uses TRBV7-2 with TRBJ1-6; TRBD1 agrees at 7 bases. Germline loops: CDR1 SGHTA, CDR2 FQGNSA. The CDR3 sequence is 16 residues long. Germline trimming cut 5 bases from V and 6 bases from J; bases unmatched to any gene: 10.

The chain employs TRBV18 and TRBJ2-3; the D gene is possibly TRBD1 (5 bases). The CDR3 is made up of 15 amino acids. Germline CDR1 KGHSH, CDR2 LQKENI. The germline V and J ends were trimmed by 4 bases and 0 bases, with 11 bases remaining between them. The CDR3 DNA reads TGTGCCAGCTCACGAGCACAGGCTAGCACAGATACGCAGTATTTT. Translating gives CASSRAQASTDTQYF.

The table lists this clone with a count of one. The DNA of the CDR3 is TGTGCCAGCAGCGGAACCGATTTAGCAGATGGCTACACCTTC. As protein: CASSGTDLADGYTF. The rearrangement uses TRBV9 and TRBJ1-2; D gene uncertain. This CDR3 is 14 amino acids long. The V and J ends lost 3 bases and 6 bases respectively, with 15 bases between them. The germline V gene has CDR1 SGDLS and CDR2 YYNGEE. Full variable domain (missing parts from reference TRBV9 and TRBJ1-2): DSGVTQTPKHLITATGQRVTLRCSPRSGDLSVYWYQQSLDQGLQFLIQYYNGEERAKGNILERFSAQQFPDLHSELNLSSLELGDSALYFCASSGTDLADGYTFGSGTRLTVV.

The chain employs TRBV6-6 and TRBJ1-3; D unresolved. V lost 6 bases and J lost 0, with 9 bases in between. Germline V lookup: CDR1 MNHNY, CDR2 SVGAGI (reference sequence). This CDR3 region has 14 residues. CDR3 sequence reads: CASRTDSSGNTIYF. In DNA, the CDR3 is TGTGCCAGCAGAACGGACTCCTCTGGAAACACCATATATTTT.

This clone was detected a few times. The chain joins TRBV13 to TRBJ2-7, with no clear D. Per the germline V gene, CDR1 is PRHDT and CDR2 is FYEKMQ (reference sequence). The CDR3 spans 15 residues. V lost 0 bases to trimming and J lost 1 base, with 10 bases between them. The CDR3 loop is CASSLGSEISYEQYF. The CDR3 nucleotides are TGTGCCAGCAGCTTAGGCAGCGAAATATCCTACGAGCAGTACTTC.

The chain recombines TRBV5-1 with TRBJ1-1; 7 bases match TRBD1. The CDR3 covers 12 residues. Trimming cost V 4 bases and J 7 bases; bases outside gene matches: 4. Germline V gene data show CDR1 as SGHRS and CDR2 as YFSETQ. CDR3 sequence (DNA): TGCGCCAGCAGCCCGGGGACAGTTGAAGCTTTCTTT. This translates into CASSPGTVEAFF.

CDR3 bases: TGCGCCAGCAGCGAGGGACAGGGGGCTAATGGCTACACCTTC. This translates into CASSEGQGANGYTF. This sequence joins TRBV5-1 and TRBJ1-2, with 12 bases that match TRBD1. The junction had 4 bases not matched to a gene; V was cut back by 4 bases and J by 6 bases. The CDR3 runs 14 residues. CDR1 is SGHRS and CDR2 is YFSETQ in the germline V gene.

This clone was observed once. The chain has TRBV11-2 and TRBJ1-2; D is perhaps TRBD1 (6 bases). This CDR3 contains 13 residues. V lost 5 bases to trimming and J lost 8 bases, with 15 bases between them. The germline V gene has CDR1 SGHAT and CDR2 FQNNGV. The CDR3 coding sequence is TGTGCCAGCAGCCCGGGACACGGGGGGGGCTACACCTTC. This sequence encodes CASSPGHGGGYTF.

The chain joins TRBV15 to TRBJ2-3, with D possibly matching TRBD2 (6 bases). V dropped 5 bases and J dropped 2 bases, with 20 bases sitting between them. Germline V gene data show CDR1 as LNHNV and CDR2 as YYDKDF (reference sequence). The CDR3 has 17 residues. The CDR3 spells CATSGRTGVDNTDTQYF. DNA of the CDR3: TGTGCCACCAGCGGAAGGACGGGGGTGGACAACACAGATACGCAGTATTTT.

The chain recombines TRBV6-4 with TRBJ1-1; 7 positions agree with TRBD1. Germline CDR1 MRHNA, CDR2 SNTAGT. This CDR3 has 14 residues. V was pared by 5 bases and J by 2 bases, with 5 bases of the junction left unmatched. This chain's CDR3 is CASSPGTANTEAFF. CDR3 sequence (DNA): TGTGCCAGCAGTCCTGGGACAGCTAACACTGAAGCTTTCTTT.

V is TRBV7-2 and J is TRBJ2-7, with 8 bases fitting TRBD1. Trimming took 0 bases from V and 2 from J; bases not matched to a gene: 6. Germline V gives CDR1 SGHTA, CDR2 FQGNSA. CDR3 length equals 16 residues. The CDR3 nucleotides read TGTGCCAGCAGCTTAGCGTCCCAGGGGGCCCCCTACGAGCAGTACTTC. This gives the protein CASSLASQGAPYEQYF.

The gene calls are TRBV18 and TRBJ1-1; D is ambiguous. V lost 2 bases, J lost 8 bases, and 9 bases lay in between. This CDR3 spans 12 amino acids. From germline, CDR1 is KGHSH and CDR2 LQKENI. CDR3 residues: CASSPGTTEAFF. For the CDR3, the DNA is TGTGCCAGCTCACCAGGTACTACGGAAGCTTTCTTT.

In this sample, this clone turned up a few times. The CDR3 sequence: CASSSVAGAEQYF. DNA for the CDR3: TGTGCCAGCAGCTCAGTTGCGGGGGCTGAGCAGTACTTC. The V and J genes are TRBV7-2 and TRBJ2-7, with D perhaps matching TRBD2 (7 bases). This CDR3 spans 13 amino acids. V was shortened by 4 bases and J by 7 bases, with 14 bases between the two germline ends. CDR1 and CDR2 (germline): SGHTA, FQGNSA.

The chain recombines TRBV5-4 with TRBJ2-7; the D gene is possibly TRBD2 (5 bases). CDR1 is SGHNT, CDR2 YYREEE, per germline (reference sequence). This CDR3 contains 15 residues. The germline V and J ends were trimmed by 0 bases and 0 bases, with 10 bases remaining between them. CDR3 DNA: TGTGCCAGCAGCTTGGCGGGAAAGGGCTCCTACGAGCAGTACTTC. It yields the protein CASSLAGKGSYEQYF.

On this clone itself: A read error may account for a junction end that differs from germline. V usage is TRBV5-4 and J usage is TRBJ2-1; tentatively, D is TRBD1 (6 bases). CDR3 length: 15 residues. The V gene's germline CDR1 is SGHNT and CDR2 YYREEE (reference sequence). The CDR3 DNA reads TGTGCCAGCAGACCTAATGAGGGGGTCTACCATGAGCAGTTCTTC. Protein sequence: CASRPNEGVYHEQFF.

The V call is TRBV5-6, the J call TRBJ1-2; 7 bases are shared with TRBD1. Germline V lookup: CDR1 SGHDT, CDR2 YYEEEE. J was trimmed by 4 bases and V by 5 bases; bases with no gene match: 5. This CDR3 region has 13 residues. DNA for the CDR3: TGTGCCAGCAGTTCTGGACAGGTCTATGGCTACACCTTC. Protein product: CASSSGQVYGYTF.

The chain employs TRBV5-1 and TRBJ1-1; 7 bases agree with TRBD1. Germline V gene data show CDR1 as SGHRS and CDR2 as YFSETQ. V lost 0 bases and J lost 5; bases outside the gene matches: 13. The CDR3 is 17 amino acids. The CDR3 loop is CASSLEGVSRGSTEAFF. The DNA for the CDR3 is TGCGCCAGCAGCTTGGAAGGGGTATCCAGGGGGAGTACTGAAGCTTTCTTT.

This rearrangement joins TRBV6-1 to TRBJ2-7; perhaps TRBD2 as D (5 bases). Trimming removed 7 bases from V and 3 bases from J, with 13 bases in between. The germline V gene encodes CDR1 MNHNS and CDR2 SASEGT. The CDR3 has 13 amino acids. The CDR3: CASTKERGYEQYF. CDR3 sequence (DNA): TGTGCCAGCACTAAGGAACGGGGCTACGAGCAGTACTTC.

The chain is built from TRBV18 and TRBJ2-1, with D maybe TRBD2 (6 bases). CDR3 size: 15 residues. Germline V lookup: CDR1 KGHSH, CDR2 LQKENI. The V end was cut by 3 bases, the J end by 5 bases, with 14 bases between. The CDR3 loop reads CASSPMPPGDNEQFF. In DNA form, the CDR3 reads TGTGCCAGCTCACCCATGCCTCCGGGGGACAATGAGCAGTTCTTC.

This chain joins TRBV4-1 and TRBJ2-5, with TRBD1 matching 7 bases. The tail of the sequence fits TRBJ2-7 better, so the J call may be wrong. This CDR3 spans 15 amino acids. CDR1 is MGHRA, CDR2 YSYEKL, per germline. The CDR3 protein is CASSQTGTASYEQYF. The CDR3 DNA sequence: TGCGCCAGCAGTCAGACAGGGACAGCGTCCTACGAGCAGTACTTC.

This clone occurred once. This chain uses TRBV2 with TRBJ2-7; possibly TRBD2 for D (5 bases). Looked up from germline, CDR1 is SNHLY and CDR2 is FYNNEI. The CDR3 runs to 14 residues. V was cut by 2 bases and J by 7 bases, with 15 bases left in between. CDR3 residues: CASSETGIALEQYF. CDR3 nucleotides: TGTGCCAGCAGTGAAACGGGGATAGCTTTAGAGCAGTACTTC.

The chain carries TRBV27 and TRBJ2-4; D gene unclear. Germline V gene lookup returns CDR1 MNHEY and CDR2 SMNVEV (reference sequence). The CDR3 contains 13 residues. V was trimmed by 10 bases and J by 0 bases, leaving 10 bases between them. CDR3 amino acids: CANGDIAKNIQYF. CDR3 bases: TGTGCCAACGGTGATATAGCCAAAAACATTCAGTACTTC.

The rearrangement links TRBV5-4 to TRBJ2-2; perhaps TRBD2 as D (5 bases). CDR3 length equals 16 residues. Germline-derived CDR1 and CDR2 are SGHNT and YYREEE (reference sequence). V was shortened by 1 base and J by 6 bases, with 16 bases between the two germline ends. The CDR3 DNA sequence: TGTGCCAGCAGCTTGAGGACCCGGGCGGGTGCCGGGGAGCTGTTTTTT. It specifies CASSLRTRAGAGELFF.

This clone was counted a few times. The chain links TRBV28 to TRBJ2-3, with 10 bases identical to TRBD2. CDR3 size: 15 residues. Trimming took 5 bases from V and 6 from J; bases not matched to a gene: 8. The germline CDR1 and CDR2 sequences are MDHEN and SYDVKM. Written as DNA, the CDR3 is TGTGCCAGCAGTAGACTAGCGGGTTTAGAGGATACGCAGTATTTT. Protein sequence: CASSRLAGLEDTQYF.